This T cell receptor beta chain is from a study of cytomegalovirus exposure and HLA in healthy donors. PCR used 60 Vbeta primers and 13 Jbeta primers. The table came from immunoSEQ multiplex PCR; TCRdb's copy has only in-frame clones and leaves some out. The sample holds 130,000 or so clones. Germline V gene data show CDR1 as SGHDT and CDR2 as YYEEEE. The CDR3 runs 16 residues. V was pared by 1 base and J by 2 bases, with 6 bases of the junction left unmatched. The chain employs TRBV5-6 and TRBJ1-3, with 7 nucleotides matching TRBD1. The receptor comes from a woman aged 60-70 years in good health and CMV-seronegative. The sequencing input was PBMCs. CDR3 region: CASSLPTGAAGNTIYF. The CDR3 DNA follows: TGTGCCAGCAGCTTGCCCACAGGGGCGGCTGGAAACACCATATATTTT.